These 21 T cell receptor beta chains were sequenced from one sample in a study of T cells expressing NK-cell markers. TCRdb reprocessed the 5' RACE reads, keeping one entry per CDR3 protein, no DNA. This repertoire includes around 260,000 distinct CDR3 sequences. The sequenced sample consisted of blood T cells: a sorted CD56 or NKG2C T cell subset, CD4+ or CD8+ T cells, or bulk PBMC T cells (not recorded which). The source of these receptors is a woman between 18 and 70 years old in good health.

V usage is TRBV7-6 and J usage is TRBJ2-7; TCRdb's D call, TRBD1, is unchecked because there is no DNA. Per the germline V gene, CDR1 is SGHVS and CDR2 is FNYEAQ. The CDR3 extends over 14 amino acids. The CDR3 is CASSLAPGDYEQYF. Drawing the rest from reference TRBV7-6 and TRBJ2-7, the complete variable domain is GAGVSQSPRYKVTKRGQDVALRCDPISGHVSLYWYRQALGQGPEFLTYFNYEAQQDKSGLPNDRFSAERPEGSISTLTIQRTEQRDSAMYRCASSLAPGDYEQYFGPGTRLTVT.

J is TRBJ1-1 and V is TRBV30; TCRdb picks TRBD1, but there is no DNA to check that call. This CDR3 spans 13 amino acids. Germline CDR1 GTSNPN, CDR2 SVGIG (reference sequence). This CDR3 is CAWRVDRNTEAFF.

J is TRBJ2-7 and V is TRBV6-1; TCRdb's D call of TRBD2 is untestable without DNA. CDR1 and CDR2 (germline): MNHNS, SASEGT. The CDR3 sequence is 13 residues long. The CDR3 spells CASRGSGRYEQYF.

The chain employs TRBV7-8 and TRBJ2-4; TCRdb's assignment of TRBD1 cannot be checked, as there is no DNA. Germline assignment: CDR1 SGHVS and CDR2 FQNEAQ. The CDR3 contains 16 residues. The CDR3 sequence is CASSDDSHGSKNIQYF.

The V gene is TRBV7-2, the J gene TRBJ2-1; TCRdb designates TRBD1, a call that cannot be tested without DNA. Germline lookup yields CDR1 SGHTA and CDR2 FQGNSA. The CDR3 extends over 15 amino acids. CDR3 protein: CASSPGQRTHNEQFF.

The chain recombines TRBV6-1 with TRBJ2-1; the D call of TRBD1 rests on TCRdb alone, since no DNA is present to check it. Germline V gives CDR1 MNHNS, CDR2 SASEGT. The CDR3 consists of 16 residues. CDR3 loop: CASSVRQLSSYNEQFF.

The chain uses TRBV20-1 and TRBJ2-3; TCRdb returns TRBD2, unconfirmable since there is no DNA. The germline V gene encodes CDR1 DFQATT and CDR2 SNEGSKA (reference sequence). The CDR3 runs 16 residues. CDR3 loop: CSARGSRSGNTDTQYF.

The CDR3 protein is CASRTGKETQYF. The chain recombines TRBV6-2 or TRBV6-3 with TRBJ2-5; the TCRdb D gene call, TRBD1, has no DNA to confirm it. Germline CDR1 is MNHEY and CDR2 is SVGEGT. The CDR3 is made up of 12 amino acids.

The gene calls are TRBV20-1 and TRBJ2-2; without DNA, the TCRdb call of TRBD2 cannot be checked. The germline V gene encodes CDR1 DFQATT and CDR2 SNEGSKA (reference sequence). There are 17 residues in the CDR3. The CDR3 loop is CSAQPGLAGRSTGELFF.

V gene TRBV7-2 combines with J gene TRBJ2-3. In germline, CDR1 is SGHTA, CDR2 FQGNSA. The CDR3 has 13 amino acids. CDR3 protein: CASSVQGTDTQYF. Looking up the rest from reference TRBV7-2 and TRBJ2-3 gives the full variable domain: GAGVSQSPSNKVTEKGKDVELRCDPISGHTALYWYRQSLGQGLEFLIYFQGNSAPDKSGLPSDRFSAERTGGSVSTLTIQRTQQEDSAVYLCASSVQGTDTQYFGPGTRLTVL.

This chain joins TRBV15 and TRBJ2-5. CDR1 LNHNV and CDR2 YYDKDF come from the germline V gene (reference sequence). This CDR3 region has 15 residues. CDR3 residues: CATSRDKGNQETQYF.

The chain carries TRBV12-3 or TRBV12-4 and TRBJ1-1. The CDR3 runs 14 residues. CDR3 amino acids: CASTVAGGGSEAFF.

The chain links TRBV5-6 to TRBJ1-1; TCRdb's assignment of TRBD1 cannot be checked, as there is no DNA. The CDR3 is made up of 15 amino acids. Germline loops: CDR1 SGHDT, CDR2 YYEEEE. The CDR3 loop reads CASSLRGTGNTEAFF.

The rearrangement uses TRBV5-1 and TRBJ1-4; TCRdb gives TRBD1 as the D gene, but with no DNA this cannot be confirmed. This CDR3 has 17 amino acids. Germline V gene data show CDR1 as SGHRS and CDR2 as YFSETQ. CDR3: CASSLGQGRATNEKLFF.

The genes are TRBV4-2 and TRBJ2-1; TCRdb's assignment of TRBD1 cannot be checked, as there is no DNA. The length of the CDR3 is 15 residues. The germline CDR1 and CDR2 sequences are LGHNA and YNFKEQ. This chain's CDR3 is CASSQEGGRGNEQFF.

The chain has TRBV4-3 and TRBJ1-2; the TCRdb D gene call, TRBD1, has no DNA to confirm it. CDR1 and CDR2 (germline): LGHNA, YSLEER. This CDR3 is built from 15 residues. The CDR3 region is CASSPEDRVGYGYTF.

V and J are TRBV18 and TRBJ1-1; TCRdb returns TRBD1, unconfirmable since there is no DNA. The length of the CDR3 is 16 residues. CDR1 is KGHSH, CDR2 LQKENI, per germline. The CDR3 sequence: CASSPTRTGPNTEAFF.

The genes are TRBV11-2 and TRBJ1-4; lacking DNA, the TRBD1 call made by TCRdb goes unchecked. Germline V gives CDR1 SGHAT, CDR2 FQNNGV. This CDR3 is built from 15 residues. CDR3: CASSQDGTANEKLFF.

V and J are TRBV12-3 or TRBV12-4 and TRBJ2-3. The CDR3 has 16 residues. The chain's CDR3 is CASSSENKRSTDTQYF.

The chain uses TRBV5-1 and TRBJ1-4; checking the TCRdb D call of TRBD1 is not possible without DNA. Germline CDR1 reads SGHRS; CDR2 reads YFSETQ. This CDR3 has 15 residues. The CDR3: CASSLPGSGGEKLFF.

This CDR3 reads CASSFDFPGGQYF. The rearrangement links TRBV12-3 or TRBV12-4 to TRBJ2-5; TCRdb outputs TRBD1, but without DNA this stays unchecked. The CDR3 contains 13 residues.